This is a list of T cell receptor beta chains from one sample in a study of blood T cell repertoires in COVID-19. Data came from immunoSEQ multiplex PCR; TCRdb stores just in-frame clones and leaves some out. The table lists roughly 150,000 clones, 84% of them singletons, with roughly 2.7% in the top ten. Material for sequencing was peripheral blood. These receptors came from a woman aged 80 or over with COVID-19, enrolled during active disease. CDR3s include the opening cysteine and the closing phenylalanine or tryptophan. A D gene is named only where the DNA matches it firmly. Clone size is given for some rows only: seen once, a few or many times, or a class if the clone is expanded.

D | size | J | V | CDR3 | DNA
- | - | TRBJ2-7 | TRBV27 | CASSLRETYEQYF | TGTGCCAGCAGTTTAAGGGAGACCTACGAGCAGTACTTC
TRBD1 | - | TRBJ2-2 | TRBV5-1 | CASTPGSGTGIVGELFF | TGCGCCAGCACCCCTGGGAGCGGGACAGGGATTGTCGGGGAGCTGTTTTTT
TRBD1 | - | TRBJ2-5 | TRBV4-1 | CASSQETGREETQYF | TGCGCCAGCAGCCAAGAGACAGGGCGGGAAGAGACCCAGTACTTC
- | few | TRBJ2-7 | TRBV7-9 | CASSLVGAGNEQYF | TGTGCCAGCAGCTTAGTAGGAGCCGGTAACGAGCAGTACTTC
- | - | TRBJ1-5 | TRBV28 | CASSFADGGPGQPQHF | TGTGCCAGCAGTTTTGCCGACGGGGGGCCAGGTCAGCCCCAGCATTTT
TRBD2 | - | TRBJ2-7 | TRBV5-1 | CASSFVASGRSEQYF | TGCGCCAGCAGCTTTGTAGCGAGCGGGAGGTCCGAGCAGTACTTC
- | - | TRBJ2-5 | TRBV10-3 | CAIGGGGRETQYF | TGTGCCATCGGGGGAGGTGGACGGGAGACCCAGTACTTC
TRBD1 | - | TRBJ2-5 | TRBV2 | CASRDGDRGPFMGTQYF | TGTGCCAGCAGGGATGGGGACAGGGGACCTTTCATGGGGACCCAGTACTTC
TRBD1 | - | TRBJ1-2 | TRBV6-2/TRBV6-3 | CASSYSKQGAMEYGYTF | TGTGCCAGCAGTTACTCGAAACAGGGGGCGATGGAATACGGCTACACCTTC
- | - | TRBJ1-2 | TRBV6-5 | CASSSRSGPRDGYTF | TGTGCCAGCAGTTCTAGATCCGGCCCTCGGGATGGCTACACCTTC
TRBD1 | - | TRBJ2-1 | TRBV15 | CATSKRRDRAEQFF | TGTGCCACCAGCAAACGCCGGGACAGGGCTGAGCAGTTCTTC
- | few | TRBJ2-1 | TRBV9 | CASSAHSDTYNEQFF | TGTGCCAGCAGCGCGCACTCGGACACGTACAATGAGCAGTTCTTC
- | - | TRBJ2-3 | TRBV7-3 | CASSLIRGGDTQYF | TGTGCCAGCAGCTTAATACGGGGTGGAGATACGCAGTATTTT
TRBD2 | few | TRBJ2-7 | TRBV18 | CASSPGLAGAYEQYF | TGTGCCAGCTCACCCGGACTAGCGGGAGCCTACGAGCAGTACTTC
TRBD1 | - | TRBJ1-2 | TRBV3-1/TRBV3-2 | CASSQQGADGYTF | TGTGCCAGCAGCCAGCAGGGGGCGGATGGCTACACCTTC